This TCR beta chain was sequenced in a study of cytomegalovirus exposure and HLA in healthy donors. Study in general: HLA-typed donors were the source of about 85 million unique TCRs, which an early data release held.

Details on this clone: The antigen is not known.

The CDR3 is 14 residues long. The V gene's germline CDR1 is GTSNPN and CDR2 SVGIG (reference sequence). The V gene end was trimmed by 0 bases and the J gene end by 5 bases; junction bases not matched to a gene: 4. The PCR used 60 Vbeta and 13 Jbeta primers. The table came from immunoSEQ multiplex PCR; TCRdb's copy has only in-frame clones and leaves some out. The table lists 200,000 to 250,000 clones, 75% of them singletons. Donors sampled were nominally healthy, though unrecorded immune exposures were likely. Study-level points and caveats: An analysis was carried out at a later point. It showed that HLA-associated TCR beta chains were more clonally expanded than equally common non-associated chains.

The origin of this receptor is a woman in her twenties or thirties in good health and CMV-seronegative. The chain links TRBV30 to TRBJ2-5, with TRBD2 matching 9 bases. Sample: PBMCs. CDR3: CAWSVGGGAETQYF. The DNA of the CDR3 is TGTGCCTGGAGTGTGGGCGGGGGGGCTGAGACCCAGTACTTC.